This TCR beta chain was sequenced for a study of blood T cell repertoires in COVID-19. Study-level information: PBMCs, B-cell-depleted T cells, or T cells were the source of the cDNA or gDNA that made up the material.

The germline CDR1 and CDR2 sequences are MGHRA and YSYEKL. This CDR3 comprises 15 residues. The ends lost 2 bases at V and 4 bases at J; junction bases unmatched: 7. Per the study methods: Cell counts per sample came from amplifying reference gene primers. The assay was immunoSEQ multiplex PCR, and TCRdb's table has in-frame clones only and misses some. V, J and clone size derive from that table, while D and trimming were established from the DNA sequence. Of approximately 82,000 clones in the sample, about four fifths were seen once. The TCR originated in a man aged 50 or older with active or convalescent COVID-19. The source material was peripheral blood. The rearrangement uses TRBV4-1 and TRBJ2-5; 7 bases fit TRBD1. CDR3 sequence (DNA): TGCGCCAGCAGCCAACCTGACAGGGACGCAGAGACCCAGTACTTC. Amino acid sequence: CASSQPDRDAETQYF.